The 20 T cell receptor beta chains in this list originate from one sample, sequenced in a study of blood T cells in healthy people across ages (dated by TCRdb to the mid-2010s). Library generation was performed with 5' RACE. The run used an Illumina HiSeq 2500. The second PCR ran for roughly 7 to 11 cycles and used a J-beta primer mix along with a sample-barcoded 5' primer. In TCRdb, the public reads were trimmed at Q25 with fastp and aligned with MiXCR, with productive beta chains retained. CDR3 protein duplicates are merged, each entry listing the most common genes and DNA. The table for this sample lists some 750,000 distinct CDR3 sequences; about a fifth of them were counted only once. The top ten clonotypes cover about 22% of the sample. Sequences were obtained from blood. Every receptor here comes from a man aged 70 or older in good health.

On this clonotype itself: One end of the junction varies from germline; a read error may be responsible. V gene TRBV12-3 or TRBV12-4 combines with J gene TRBJ2-3; D may correspond to TRBD1 or TRBD2 (5 bases each). This CDR3 has 13 amino acids. The CDR3 here is CASSFGATHTQYF. The CDR3 DNA reads TGTGCCAGCAGTTTCGGGGCCACACATACGCAGTATTTT.

The V and J genes are TRBV28 and TRBJ1-4, with D possibly matching TRBD1 (6 bases). Germline values: CDR1 MDHEN, CDR2 SYDVKM. This CDR3 has 14 residues. V was shortened by 6 bases and J by 8 bases, with 16 bases between the two germline ends. Written as DNA, the CDR3 is TGTGCCAGCAGCCCCGGACAGCCGGCCGAAAAACTGTTTTTT. This gives the protein CASSPGQPAEKLFF.

The rearrangement uses TRBV11-1 and TRBJ2-5; D is unresolved. V was clipped by 2 bases and J by 4 bases, with 11 bases between them. Germline V gives CDR1 SGHAT, CDR2 FQDESV (reference sequence). This CDR3 is 14 amino acids long. DNA for the CDR3: TGTGCCAGCAGCTTATTGCCGGTTCCAGAGACCCAGTACTTC. This translates into CASSLLPVPETQYF.

The chain links TRBV28 to TRBJ2-7; TRBD1 might be the D (6 bases). Germline CDR1 and CDR2: MDHEN and SYDVKM. Trimming took off 2 bases at V and 2 bases at J, with 13 bases between the two ends. The CDR3 is 15 residues long. The CDR3 sequence is CASSLKQGRPYEQYF. The CDR3 DNA is TGTGCCAGCAGTTTAAAGCAGGGGCGCCCCTACGAGCAGTACTTC.

The sample holds a few counts of this clonotype. This chain connects TRBV5-1 to TRBJ1-1; 11 nucleotides match TRBD1. V trimming: 4 bases; J trimming: 5 bases; junction bases outside the gene matches: 13. Germline V lookup: CDR1 SGHRS, CDR2 YFSETQ. CDR3 size: 17 residues. CDR3 region: CASSAPGQGVVMTEAFF. CDR3 sequence (DNA): TGCGCCAGCAGCGCCCCGGGACAGGGGGTTGTGATGACTGAAGCTTTCTTT.

In its sample, this clonotype was seen a few times. V and J are TRBV12-3 or TRBV12-4 and TRBJ1-6, with D perhaps matching TRBD1 (5 bases). Trimming removed 1 base at V and 7 bases at J, with 11 bases between. There are 15 residues in the CDR3. CDR3 protein: CASSLVQGGNSPLHF. The CDR3 nucleotides read TGTGCCAGCAGTTTAGTTCAGGGCGGGAATTCACCCCTCCACTTT.

V and J are TRBV4-3 and TRBJ2-3; no clear D gene. CDR3 length equals 18 residues. Per the germline V gene, CDR1 is LGHNA and CDR2 is YSLEER. Trimming took 0 bases from V and 2 from J, leaving 18 bases between them. The chain's CDR3 is CASSQEFSGAANTDTQYF. CDR3 DNA: TGCGCCAGCAGCCAAGAGTTCTCGGGTGCGGCCAACACAGATACGCAGTATTTT.

CDR3 coding DNA: TGTGCCAGCAGCGTAGGAGGGGGAGCTAACTATGGCTACACCTTC. It codes for CASSVGGGANYGYTF. The genes are TRBV28 and TRBJ1-2; maybe TRBD1 (6 bases). The CDR3 totals 15 residues. V lost 6 bases, J lost 0 bases, and 14 bases lay in between. Germline V CDR1 and CDR2: MDHEN, SYDVKM.

This sequence joins TRBV6-6 and TRBJ2-7; no firm D call. The CDR3 contains 14 residues. Trimming removed 2 bases from V and 2 bases from J, with 10 bases in between. The germline gives CDR1 MNHNY, CDR2 SVGAGI (reference sequence). The CDR3 loop is CASSYLDGAYEQYV. The CDR3 coding sequence is TGTGCCAGCAGTTACCTAGACGGTGCCTACGAGCAGTACGTC.

The chain carries TRBV10-3 and TRBJ2-5; 8 nucleotides line up with TRBD1. The assigned J gene may be wrong: the sequence end matches TRBJ2-7 better. In germline, CDR1 is ENHRY, CDR2 SYGVKD. The CDR3 contains 14 residues. The CDR3 reads CAISGQGATGEQYF. The CDR3, as DNA: TGTGCCATCAGCGGACAGGGAGCTACGGGCGAGCAGTACTTC.

The chain carries TRBV29-1 and TRBJ2-3, with a weak D call TRBD2 (6 bases). Trimming shortened V by 0 bases and J by 5 bases, and 6 bases separated the two germline ends. The CDR3 consists of 12 residues. Looked up from germline, CDR1 is SQVTM and CDR2 is ANQGSEA. The CDR3 loop reads CSVEETRDTQYF. The CDR3 DNA is TGCAGCGTTGAAGAGACTAGAGATACGCAGTATTTT.

The J gene is TRBJ1-4, the V gene TRBV7-2, with D uncertain. Germline V gives CDR1 SGHTA, CDR2 FQGNSA. V lost 1 base and J 5 bases, leaving 11 bases between the germline ends. There are 15 residues in the CDR3. The CDR3, as DNA: TGTGCCAGCAGCTTAGAGCAGCGACGCAATGAAAAACTGTTTTTT. Amino acids: CASSLEQRRNEKLFF.

This rearrangement joins TRBV12-3 or TRBV12-4 to TRBJ1-2; possibly TRBD1 for D (6 bases). With 6 bases removed from V and 8 bases from J, the gap between germline ends came to 19 bases. CDR3 size: 14 residues. The CDR3 DNA follows: TGTGCCAGCAGAGCTAACAGGGAACGAGGAGGCTACACCTTC. Translating it yields CASRANRERGGYTF.

The chain recombines TRBV11-2 with TRBJ2-5; D is uncertain. CDR1 and CDR2 (germline): SGHAT, FQNNGV. This CDR3 spans 13 amino acids. V dropped 6 bases and J dropped 4 bases, with 12 bases sitting between them. The CDR3 bases are TGTGCCAGCAGTGACTCCTGGGGAGAGACCCAGTACTTC. Its translation is CASSDSWGETQYF.

This chain links TRBV19 with TRBJ2-3; 13 nucleotides line up with TRBD2. The germline CDR1 and CDR2 sequences are LNHDA and SQIVND (reference sequence). With 9 bases clipped from V and 0 bases from J, the junction kept 9 bases outside the gene matches. This CDR3 has 17 residues. CDR3 residues: CASRRTSGGQSTDTQYF. The CDR3 DNA is TGTGCCAGCCGCCGGACTAGCGGGGGACAGAGCACAGATACGCAGTATTTT.

The chain employs TRBV12-3 or TRBV12-4 and TRBJ2-1; possibly TRBD2 for D (5 bases). V was clipped by 5 bases and J by 10 bases, with 6 bases between them. The CDR3 runs 10 residues. In DNA, the CDR3 is TGTGCCAGCAGTCGGAGGGAGCAGTTCTTC. Residues: CASSRREQFF.

This clonotype showed up just a few times. The J gene is TRBJ2-5, the V gene TRBV3-1, with D hard to call. The V and J ends lost 0 bases and 4 bases respectively, with 12 bases between them. The germline V gene encodes CDR1 LGHDT and CDR2 YNNKEL (reference sequence). This CDR3 is built from 15 residues. CDR3 amino acids: CASSQDFSSPETQYF. CDR3 nucleotides: TGTGCCAGCAGCCAAGATTTTTCCAGCCCAGAGACCCAGTACTTC.

The chain joins TRBV10-3 to TRBJ1-2, with D uncertain. Germline CDR1 reads ENHRY; CDR2 reads SYGVKD. The length of the CDR3 is 14 residues. V was cut by 3 bases and J by 6 bases, with 14 bases left in between. CDR3 region: CAISDLRESNGYTF. In DNA, the CDR3 is TGTGCCATCAGTGACTTGCGGGAATCGAATGGCTACACCTTC.

Only a few counts were recorded for this clonotype. The V gene is TRBV6-5, the J gene TRBJ1-3; 11 bases line up with TRBD1. The CDR3 covers 15 residues. Losses at the gene ends were 2 bases for V and 3 bases for J; bases not matched to a gene: 0. The germline gives CDR1 MNHEY, CDR2 SVGAGI. CDR3 coding DNA: TGTGCCAGCAGTTACGGGACAGGGGGTGGAAACACCATATATTTT. This codes for CASSYGTGGGNTIYF.

V usage is TRBV25-1 and J usage is TRBJ2-2; D possibly uses TRBD1 or TRBD2 (5 bases each). CDR3 length: 15 amino acids. The V gene lost 6 bases and the J gene lost 2 bases, with 13 bases spanning the gap. CDR1 MGHDK and CDR2 SYGVNS come from the germline V gene. This CDR3 reads CASRGVWGNTGELFF. CDR3 bases: TGTGCCAGCAGGGGGGTGTGGGGAAACACCGGGGAGCTGTTTTTT.